Listed below are T cell receptor beta chains from one sample, sequenced in a study of blood T cell repertoires in COVID-19. The table came from immunoSEQ multiplex PCR; TCRdb's copy has only in-frame clones and leaves some out. The sample contains under 350,000 clones, around nine tenths of which appear only once. The sequenced material came from peripheral blood. The receptors originated from a man aged 70 or older with acute or convalescent COVID-19. Each CDR3 is given with its conserved first and last residue. Fields, in order: J gene, D gene, V gene, clone size, CDR3 protein, CDR3 DNA. The D gene is left open where the match is weak. The listing skips clone size in some rows; elsewhere it reads once, few, many or a size class.

TRBJ2-1 TRBD1 TRBV28 NA CASTPIPGQGKNGQFF TGTGCCAGCACCCCTATTCCCGGACAGGGGAAGAATGGGCAGTTCTTC
TRBJ2-5 NA TRBV4-3 NA CASSQVTGGLETQYF TGCGCCAGCAGCCAAGTGACCGGGGGGCTGGAGACCCAGTACTTC
TRBJ2-5 NA TRBV5-1 NA CASTRVSGQETQYF TGCGCCAGCACGAGGGTTTCGGGCCAAGAGACCCAGTACTTC
TRBJ1-6 TRBD1 TRBV19 NA CASSTSGGAKSPLHF TGTGCCAGTAGTACCTCAGGGGGCGCGAAATCACCCCTCCACTTT
TRBJ2-7 TRBD1 TRBV15 NA CATSRETGGIYEQYF TGTGCCACCAGCAGAGAGACAGGGGGGATCTACGAGCAGTACTTC
TRBJ2-2 NA TRBV18 NA CASSPSLDTGELFF TGTGCCAGCTCACCGAGTCTCGACACCGGGGAGCTGTTTTTT
TRBJ2-1 NA TRBV5-1 few CASSEGSGRYNEQFF TGCGCCAGCTCGGAAGGTAGCGGCCGCTACAATGAGCAGTTCTTC
TRBJ2-1 NA TRBV2 few CATGRDKYNEQFF TGTGCCACCGGCCGGGACAAATACAATGAGCAGTTCTTC
TRBJ1-1 NA TRBV10-1 once CASWGGQGGDGNTEAFF TGCGCCAGCTGGGGGGGGCAGGGAGGGGACGGGAACACTGAAGCTTTCTTT
TRBJ2-5 NA TRBV5-6 NA CASSLDRETQYF TGTGCCAGCAGCTTGGATCGGGAGACCCAGTACTTC
TRBJ2-7 NA TRBV5-1 many CASRTSYEQYF TGCGCCAGCAGAACTTCCTACGAGCAGTACTTC
TRBJ2-7 TRBD1 TRBV6-5 NA CASRRDRMGSYEQYF TGTGCCAGCAGAAGGGACAGGATGGGTTCCTACGAGCAGTACTTC
TRBJ1-2 NA TRBV11-2 NA CASSLERSYGYTF TGTGCCAGCAGCTTAGAACGCAGCTATGGCTACACCTTC
TRBJ1-3 NA TRBV3-1/TRBV3-2 NA CASSQDFRVAGNTIYF TGTGCCAGCAGCCAAGATTTCAGGGTGGCTGGAAACACCATATATTTT
TRBJ1-5 TRBD1 TRBV6-5 NA CANGDRASNQPQHF TGTGCCAACGGGGACAGGGCTAGCAATCAGCCCCAGCATTTT
TRBJ2-1 NA TRBV3-1/TRBV3-2 NA CASSQAGGFNEQFF TGTGCCAGCAGCCAAGCCGGGGGTTTTAATGAGCAGTTCTTC
TRBJ2-3 TRBD2 TRBV7-2 NA CASSSPGLAGVVQYF TGTGCCAGCAGCTCTCCGGGACTAGCGGGGGTGGTGCAGTATTTT
TRBJ2-1 NA TRBV21-1 NA CASTPPNTIYNEQFF TGTGCCAGCACCCCCCCCAACACCATCTACAATGAGCAGTTCTTC
TRBJ2-1 NA TRBV15 NA CATSRSGTSYNEQFF TGTGCCACCAGCAGGTCCGGGACTTCCTACAATGAGCAGTTCTTC
TRBJ1-1 TRBD1 TRBV6-5 NA CASRPQSDRGQAFF TGTGCCAGCAGACCGCAATCAGACAGGGGGCAGGCTTTCTTT
TRBJ2-1 NA TRBV12-3/TRBV12-4 NA CASSRSGFDEQFF TGTGCCAGCAGCAGATCAGGTTTCGATGAGCAGTTCTTC
TRBJ1-4 TRBD1 TRBV6-5 few CASSYDGQGREKLFF TGTGCCAGCAGTTACGACGGACAGGGAAGGGAAAAACTGTTTTTT